A single T cell receptor (beta chain) is shown here with its context. The antigen remains unidentified. V gave up 0 bases and J gave up 2 bases, with 13 bases separating them. CDR1 is LNHNV, CDR2 YYDKDF, per germline (reference sequence). The CDR3 consists of 16 residues. Researchers ran the PCR with 60 Vbeta and 13 Jbeta primers. Per the original data handling: A follow-up analysis tallied around 76 million unique TCR beta chains, roughly 11 million shared. The data were produced by immunoSEQ multiplex PCR, yet TCRdb's version contains in-frame clones alone and is incomplete. Clone size and V and J calls were adopted from that table, with D and trimming inferred from the DNA. The repertoire holds 140,000 or so clones, with around 66% as singletons. These data come from a study of cytomegalovirus exposure and HLA in healthy donors. Notes on the study in general: In a later analysis, HLA-associated beta chains showed higher expansion and lower generation probabilities than comparable chains. Three chains linked to CMV were shown in vitro to be specific for CMV antigens. Upon later analysis, TCR association rates were observed to vary by HLA locus, being highest for DRB1 and lowest for HLA-C.

The sequence derives from a woman aged 55-70 years in good health and CMV-seronegative. The chain uses TRBV15 and TRBJ2-5; TRBD1 is a possible D gene (5 bases). The specimen sequenced was PBMCs. CDR3 nucleotides: TGTGCCACCAGCAGAGACAGGGCGGCCAATCAAGAGACCCAGTACTTC. Translation: CATSRDRAANQETQYF.